The 30 T cell receptor beta chains below all came from one sample that was sequenced in a study of blood T cell repertoires in COVID-19. The protocol was immunoSEQ multiplex PCR, while the TCRdb copy is restricted to in-frame clones and leaves out a portion. The sample has a few hundred thousand clones; about 86% are singletons. The sequenced sample consisted of PBMCs or T cells enriched from blood (not recorded which). The source is a man aged 50-59 years who had recovered from COVID-19.

The gene calls are TRBV11-3 and TRBJ2-2, with D unresolved. Per germline, CDR1 SGHNT and CDR2 YENEEA. CDR3 size: 15 residues. Trimming took 9 bases from V and 1 from J, leaving 15 bases between them. DNA of the CDR3: TGTGCCAGTGGGCCCCTTTTAGGGAACACCGGGGAGCTGTTTTTT. Translation: CASGPLLGNTGELFF.

The chain has TRBV3-1 (or the pseudogene TRBV3-2) and TRBJ1-2, with unresolved D. The CDR3 length is 13 residues. CDR1 and CDR2 (germline): LGHDT, YNNKEL (reference sequence). Trimming cost V 0 bases and J 3 bases, with 5 bases left between them. CDR3 loop: CASSQDSYYGYTF. For the CDR3, the DNA is TGTGCCAGCAGCCAAGATTCCTACTATGGCTACACCTTC.

J is TRBJ1-4 and V is TRBV2; TRBD1 matches 7 bases. This CDR3 has 14 residues. Germline V gene data show CDR1 as SNHLY and CDR2 as FYNNEI. Trimming cost V 8 bases and J 5 bases; bases outside gene matches: 8. This CDR3 reads CASRIDRVNEKLFF. Written as DNA, the CDR3 is TGTGCCAGCCGTATAGACAGGGTGAATGAAAAACTGTTTTTT.

This rearrangement joins TRBV11-2 to TRBJ1-1; the match to TRBD1 covers 7 bases. CDR3 size: 16 residues. Germline V gene data show CDR1 as SGHAT and CDR2 as FQNNGV. V shed 2 bases and J 0 bases; nucleotides not matched to a gene: 6. Written as DNA, the CDR3 is TGTGCCAGCAGCTTACCGGGACAGACCCTGAACACTGAAGCTTTCTTT. It translates to CASSLPGQTLNTEAFF.

V and J are TRBV29-1 and TRBJ2-5, with TRBD1 matching over 8 bases. CDR1 is SQVTM, CDR2 ANQGSEA, per germline. J gave up 5 bases and V 4 bases, and 6 bases lay outside the gene matches. This CDR3 has 13 amino acids. CDR3 DNA: TGCAGCGTTGGCAGGGGGCAAGGGGAGACCCAGTACTTC. Its translation is CSVGRGQGETQYF.

The V call is TRBV7-9, the J call TRBJ1-2; unclear D gene. Germline V gene lookup returns CDR1 SEHNR and CDR2 FQNEAQ (reference sequence). The CDR3 loop spans 13 amino acids. Deletions cut 1 base from V and 3 bases from J, with 6 bases between. The CDR3 nucleotides are TGTGCCAGCAGCTTAGAGGAGTACTATGGCTACACCTTC. It codes for CASSLEEYYGYTF.

The chain uses TRBV5-1 and TRBJ2-7, with D possibly being TRBD2 (6 bases). Germline V gives CDR1 SGHRS, CDR2 YFSETQ. V lost 3 bases, J lost 1 base, and 11 bases lay in between. This CDR3 has 14 residues. The CDR3 here is CASSSVAGSYEQYF. The CDR3 bases are TGCGCCAGCAGCTCCGTGGCGGGGTCCTACGAGCAGTACTTC.

This clone was recorded only once. The rearrangement uses TRBV5-6 and TRBJ2-7, with D possibly being TRBD2 (5 bases). Trimming removed 3 bases from V and 6 bases from J, with 16 bases in between. The germline gives CDR1 SGHDT, CDR2 YYEEEE. CDR3 length: 14 amino acids. Here the CDR3 DNA reads TGTGCCAGCAGCTCCCTCTTGGAGGAAATCGAGCAGTACTTC. It translates to CASSSLLEEIEQYF.

The chain carries TRBV30 and TRBJ1-4; 10 positions match TRBD1. CDR3 length: 14 amino acids. Germline V gene sequence: CDR1 GTSNPN, CDR2 SVGIG (reference sequence). Trimming cost V 4 bases and J 8 bases; bases outside gene matches: 7. CDR3 region: CAWTVGTGAEKLFF. The CDR3 DNA is TGTGCCTGGACCGTCGGGACAGGGGCCGAAAAACTGTTTTTT.

The V and J genes are TRBV2 and TRBJ2-5, with 9 positions matching TRBD2. The CDR3 covers 15 residues. With 9 bases clipped from V and 0 bases from J, the junction kept 8 bases outside the gene matches. Germline V CDR1 and CDR2: SNHLY, FYNNEI. The CDR3 sequence: CASWGQRGDQETQYF. The CDR3, as DNA: TGTGCCAGTTGGGGCCAGCGGGGGGACCAAGAGACCCAGTACTTC. Full variable domain (missing parts from reference TRBV2 and TRBJ2-5): EPEVTQTPSHQVTQMGQEVILRCVPISNHLYFYWYRQILGQKVEFLVSFYNNEISEKSEIFDDQFSVERPDGSNFTLKIRSTKLEDSAMYFCASWGQRGDQETQYFGPGTRLLVL.

The chain employs TRBV5-5 and TRBJ2-3, with D hard to call. CDR3 length: 14 amino acids. V was shortened by 1 base and J by 4 bases, with 10 bases between the two germline ends. From germline, CDR1 is SGHKS and CDR2 YYEKEE (reference sequence). As DNA, the CDR3 is TGTGCCAGCAGCTTGAGAGGTGGTCCAGATACGCAGTATTTT. Encoded protein: CASSLRGGPDTQYF.

The J gene is TRBJ2-7, the V gene TRBV9; D is unclear. This CDR3 is built from 16 residues. The V end lost 4 bases, the J end lost 2 bases, and 19 bases lay between the germline ends. Germline assignment: CDR1 SGDLS and CDR2 YYNGEE. The CDR3 is CASSRTSGLLPYEQYF. CDR3 nucleotides: TGTGCCAGCAGCAGAACTTCAGGCCTCCTACCCTACGAGCAGTACTTC.

V is TRBV7-9 and J is TRBJ2-7, with D possibly being TRBD1 (5 bases). The V end lost 1 base, the J end lost 0 bases, and 13 bases lay between the germline ends. Per the germline V gene, CDR1 is SEHNR and CDR2 is FQNEAQ (reference sequence). This CDR3 contains 16 residues. In nucleotides, the CDR3 is TGTGCCAGCAGCTTAGTAAAGGGGAAAACCTCCTACGAGCAGTACTTC. As protein: CASSLVKGKTSYEQYF. Complete variable domain (other parts from reference TRBV7-9 and TRBJ2-7): DTGVSQNPRHKITKRGQNVTFRCDPISEHNRLYWYRQTLGQGPEFLTYFQNEAQLEKSRLLSDRFSAERPKGSFSTLEIQRTEQGDSAMYLCASSLVKGKTSYEQYFGPGTRLTVT.

This chain connects TRBV10-3 to TRBJ1-2, with no clear D. The CDR3 has 12 residues. The germline gives CDR1 ENHRY, CDR2 SYGVKD. Trimming took off 4 bases at V and 4 bases at J, with 7 bases between the two ends. CDR3 loop: CAISAQIYGYTF. The CDR3 DNA follows: TGTGCCATCAGTGCACAGATCTATGGCTACACCTTC.

V is TRBV29-1 and J is TRBJ1-1; maybe TRBD1 (6 bases). The CDR3 totals 13 residues. The germline V gene encodes CDR1 SQVTM and CDR2 ANQGSEA. The CDR3 DNA reads as TGCACCCATGCAGGGGCGGAGGACACTGAAGCTTTCTTT. It is translated as CTHAGAEDTEAFF. The full variable domain, its missing parts supplied by reference TRBV29-1 and TRBJ1-1, is SAVISQKPSRDICQRGTSLTIQCQVDSQVTMMFWYRQQPGQSLTLIATANQGSEATYESGFVIDKFPISRPNLTFSTLTVSNMSPEDSSIYLCTHAGAEDTEAFFGQGTRLTVV.

The chain links TRBV19 to TRBJ2-1, with 12 bases identical to TRBD2. CDR3 length equals 16 residues. Germline CDR1 is LNHDA and CDR2 is SQIVND (reference sequence). The V gene end was trimmed by 9 bases and the J gene end by 4 bases; junction bases not matched to a gene: 10. The CDR3 sequence: CASSSLTSGRYNEQFF. CDR3 nucleotide sequence: TGTGCCAGCTCCAGCCTAACTAGCGGGAGGTACAATGAGCAGTTCTTC.

This rearrangement joins TRBV3-1 (or the pseudogene TRBV3-2) to TRBJ1-2; D not resolved. V was trimmed by 6 bases and J by 5 bases, leaving 19 bases between them. CDR3 size: 15 residues. Germline V lookup: CDR1 LGHDT, CDR2 YNNKEL (reference sequence). CDR3 nucleotide sequence: TGTGCCAGCAGACCCCAGTTTGGTCCTAGGTATGGCTACACCTTC. Residues: CASRPQFGPRYGYTF.

The chain combines TRBV28 with TRBJ2-6; D gene ambiguous. V lost 4 bases and J lost 4, with 8 bases in between. Germline V gene sequence: CDR1 MDHEN, CDR2 SYDVKM. This CDR3 is built from 14 residues. CDR3 protein: CASSSPGGANVLTF. The CDR3 coding sequence is TGTGCCAGCAGTTCCCCCGGGGGGGCCAACGTCCTGACTTTC.

This chain uses TRBV10-3 with TRBJ2-1; 7 nucleotides align to TRBD2. The junction had 8 bases not matched to a gene; V was cut back by 10 bases and J by 5 bases. The CDR3 has 13 residues. Per the germline V gene, CDR1 is ENHRY and CDR2 is SYGVKD. CDR3 sequence reads: CATHPGTNNEQFF. Here the CDR3 DNA reads TGTGCCACCCACCCCGGGACTAACAATGAGCAGTTCTTC.

This chain uses TRBV5-1 with TRBJ1-1, with D perhaps TRBD1 (6 bases). Germline lookup yields CDR1 SGHRS and CDR2 YFSETQ. V lost 1 base and J 4 bases, leaving 11 bases between the germline ends. The CDR3 consists of 14 residues. DNA of the CDR3: TGCGCCAGCAGCTTGTGGGGGGGGCTCACTGAAGCTTTCTTT. This codes for CASSLWGGLTEAFF.

The genes are TRBV9 and TRBJ1-6, with a tentative D call TRBD1 (5 bases). Germline V gives CDR1 SGDLS, CDR2 YYNGEE. V was cut by 0 bases and J by 9 bases, with 13 bases left in between. This CDR3 spans 15 amino acids. CDR3 in amino acids: CASSVAGQGSSPLHF. In DNA, the CDR3 is TGTGCCAGCAGCGTAGCTGGGCAGGGAAGTTCACCCCTCCACTTT.

The chain recombines TRBV7-2 with TRBJ2-7, with TRBD1 identical over 8 bases. Germline V CDR1 and CDR2: SGHTA, FQGNSA. This CDR3 has 13 amino acids. Trimming cost V 4 bases and J 6 bases; bases outside gene matches: 5. Written as DNA, the CDR3 is TGTGCCAGCAGCTACCAGGGGGCGGGCGAGCAGTACTTC. This gives the protein CASSYQGAGEQYF. Looking up the rest from reference TRBV7-2 and TRBJ2-7 gives the full variable domain: GAGVSQSPSNKVTEKGKDVELRCDPISGHTALYWYRQSLGQGLEFLIYFQGNSAPDKSGLPSDRFSAERTGGSVSTLTIQRTQQEDSAVYLCASSYQGAGEQYFGPGTRLTVT.

The DNA for the CDR3 is TGTGCCAGCAGCGGAAGGGGGGGCATGTCCCACGAGCAGTACTTC. Translated, it gives CASSGRGGMSHEQYF. This chain uses TRBV7-2 with TRBJ2-7, with D maybe TRBD2 (7 bases). V lost 5 bases to trimming and J lost 5 bases, with 19 bases between them. This CDR3 has 15 residues. Germline V lookup: CDR1 SGHTA, CDR2 FQGNSA.

This chain connects TRBV15 to TRBJ2-3, with 9 nucleotides matching TRBD1. Germline values: CDR1 LNHNV, CDR2 YYDKDF (reference sequence). Trimming took 0 bases from V and 2 from J; bases not matched to a gene: 3. CDR3 length equals 16 residues. For the CDR3, the DNA is TGTGCCACCAGCAGAGACGGGACAGGGATCACAGATACGCAGTATTTT. Translated, it gives CATSRDGTGITDTQYF.

The chain joins TRBV18 to TRBJ2-7; D perhaps matches TRBD2 (5 bases). Trimming took off 3 bases at V and 4 bases at J, with 7 bases between the two ends. The CDR3 is 12 amino acids. Germline lookup yields CDR1 KGHSH and CDR2 LQKENI. In DNA form, the CDR3 reads TGTGCCAGCTCACCGGAGGAGTACGAGCAGTACTTC. As protein: CASSPEEYEQYF.

The V and J genes are TRBV28 and TRBJ2-1; TRBD2 matches at 10 bases. The CDR3 has 15 amino acids. CDR1 MDHEN and CDR2 SYDVKM come from the germline V gene. V lost 3 bases to trimming and J lost 5 bases; unmatched junction nucleotides: 4. In DNA form, the CDR3 reads TGTGCCAGCAGTTTTAGACTAGCGGGTAACAATGAGCAGTTCTTC. Translated: CASSFRLAGNNEQFF.

The rearrangement joins TRBV5-1 to TRBJ2-7, with TRBD2 identical over 7 bases. The CDR3 length is 15 residues. The V and J ends lost 2 bases and 2 bases, in that order; junction bases with no gene match: 7. Germline assignment: CDR1 SGHRS and CDR2 YFSETQ. CDR3 amino acids: CASSLGRGITYEQYF. CDR3 DNA: TGCGCCAGCAGCTTAGGGCGGGGGATCACCTACGAGCAGTACTTC.

In DNA, the CDR3 is TGCGCCAGCTTAAGGGGACTAGGGTTGGATGAGCAGTTCTTC. Encoded protein: CASLRGLGLDEQFF. The V gene is TRBV5-1, the J gene TRBJ2-1, with TRBD2 identical over 8 bases. Germline assignment: CDR1 SGHRS and CDR2 YFSETQ. The CDR3 spans 14 residues. After removal of 7 bases from V and 8 bases from J, the junction contained 11 bases not matched to a gene.

This sequence joins TRBV28 and TRBJ2-1, with 8 bases matching TRBD2. CDR1 MDHEN and CDR2 SYDVKM come from the germline V gene. This CDR3 is built from 16 residues. J gave up 5 bases and V 4 bases, and 10 bases lay outside the gene matches. CDR3 in amino acids: CASSSPGLGVNNEQFF. CDR3 DNA: TGTGCCAGCAGTTCTCCGGGACTAGGAGTTAACAATGAGCAGTTCTTC. Together with reference TRBV28 and TRBJ2-1, the CDR3 gives the full variable domain: DVKVTQSSRYLVKRTGEKVFLECVQDMDHENMFWYRQDPGLGLRLIYFSYDVKMKEKGDIPEGYSVSREKKERFSLILESASTNQTSMYLCASSSPGLGVNNEQFFGPGTRLTVL.

V usage is TRBV10-2 and J usage is TRBJ2-7; D perhaps matches TRBD2 (5 bases). V was pared by 4 bases and J by 6 bases, with 16 bases between. Looked up from germline, CDR1 is WSHSY and CDR2 is SAAADI. This CDR3 has 14 amino acids. CDR3 in amino acids: CASSGRGRGVEQYF. The CDR3, as DNA: TGCGCCAGCAGTGGACGAGGGAGAGGCGTCGAGCAGTACTTC.